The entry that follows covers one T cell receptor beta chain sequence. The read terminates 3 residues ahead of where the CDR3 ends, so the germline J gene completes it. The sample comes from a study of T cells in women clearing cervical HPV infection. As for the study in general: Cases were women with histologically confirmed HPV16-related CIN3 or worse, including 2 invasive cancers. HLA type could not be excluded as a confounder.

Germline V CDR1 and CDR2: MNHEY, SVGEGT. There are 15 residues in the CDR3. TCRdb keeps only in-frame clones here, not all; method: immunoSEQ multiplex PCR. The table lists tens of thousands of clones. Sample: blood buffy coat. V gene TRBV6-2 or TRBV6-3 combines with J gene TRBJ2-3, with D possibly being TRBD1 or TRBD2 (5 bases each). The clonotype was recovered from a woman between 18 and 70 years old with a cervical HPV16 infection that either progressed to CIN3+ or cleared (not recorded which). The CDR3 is CATWTRARGVETQYF. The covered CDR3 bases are TGTGCCACCTGGACGAGGGCAAGAGGGGTAGAGACG.